The subject of this entry is one TCR beta chain. What it recognizes is unknown. The data were obtained in a study of T cell responses to AZD1222 COVID-19 vaccine. Study-wide results and limits: There were vaccine-associated CD4 TCRs across spike, dominant at 160-218 and 743-854. White British donors predominated, females outnumbered males, and clonal diversity was possibly underestimated. Baseline seropositives among AZD1222 recipients totaled only five to seven.

Here immunoSEQ multiplex PCR was the method, and the copy in TCRdb shows in-frame clones only, minus some. The table lists fewer than 250,000 clones, about 92% of them singletons, with approximately 1.4% in the top ten. This CDR3 comprises 11 residues. V gave up 1 base and J gave up 11 bases, with 8 bases separating them. Looked up from germline, CDR1 is LGHDT and CDR2 is YNNKEL (reference sequence). The chain joins TRBV3-1 (or the pseudogene TRBV3-2) to TRBJ1-1; D is undetermined. The sequence was obtained from an adult in good health. The material was peripheral blood, obtained on day 0 of AZD1222 vaccination. CDR3 coding DNA: TGTGCCAGCAGCCAAGGCAGTAAGGCTTTCTTT. Translated: CASSQGSKAFF.